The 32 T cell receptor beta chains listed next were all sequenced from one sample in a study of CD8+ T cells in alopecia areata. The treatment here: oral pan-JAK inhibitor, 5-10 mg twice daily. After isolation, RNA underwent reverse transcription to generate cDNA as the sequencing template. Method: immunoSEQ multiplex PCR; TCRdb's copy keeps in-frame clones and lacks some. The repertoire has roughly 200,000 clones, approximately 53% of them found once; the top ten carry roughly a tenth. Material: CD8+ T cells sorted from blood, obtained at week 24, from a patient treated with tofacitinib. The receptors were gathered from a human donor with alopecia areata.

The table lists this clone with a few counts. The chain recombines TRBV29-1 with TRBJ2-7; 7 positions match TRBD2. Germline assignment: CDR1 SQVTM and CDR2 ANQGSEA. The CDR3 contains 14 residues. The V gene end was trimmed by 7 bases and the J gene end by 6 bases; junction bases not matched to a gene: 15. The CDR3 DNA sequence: TGCAGCGGGGTCGGGGGGTCCTCGGGAATCGAGCAGTACTTC. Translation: CSGVGGSSGIEQYF.

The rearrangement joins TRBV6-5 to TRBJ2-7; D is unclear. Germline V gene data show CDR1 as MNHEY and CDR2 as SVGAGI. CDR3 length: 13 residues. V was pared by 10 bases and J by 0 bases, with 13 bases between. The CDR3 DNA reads TGTGCCACCAGCGTGGCAGCCTCCTACGAGCAGTACTTC. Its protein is CATSVAASYEQYF.

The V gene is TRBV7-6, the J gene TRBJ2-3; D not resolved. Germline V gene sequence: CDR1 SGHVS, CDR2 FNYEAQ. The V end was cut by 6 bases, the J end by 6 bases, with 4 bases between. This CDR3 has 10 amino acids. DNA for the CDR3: TGTGCCAGCAGTGGGGATACGCAGTATTTT. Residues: CASSGDTQYF.

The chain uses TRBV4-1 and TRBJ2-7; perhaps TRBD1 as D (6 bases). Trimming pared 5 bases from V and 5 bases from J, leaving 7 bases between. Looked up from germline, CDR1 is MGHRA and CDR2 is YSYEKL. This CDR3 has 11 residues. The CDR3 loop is CASSDRNEQYF. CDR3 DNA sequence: TGCGCCAGCAGCGACAGGAACGAGCAGTACTTC.

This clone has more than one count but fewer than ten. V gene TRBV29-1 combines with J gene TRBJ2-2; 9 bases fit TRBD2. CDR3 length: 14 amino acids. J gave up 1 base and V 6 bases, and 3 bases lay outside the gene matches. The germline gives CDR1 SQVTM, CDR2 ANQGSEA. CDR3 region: CSVGGGENTGELFF. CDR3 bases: TGCAGCGTGGGCGGGGGGGAGAACACCGGGGAGCTGTTTTTT.

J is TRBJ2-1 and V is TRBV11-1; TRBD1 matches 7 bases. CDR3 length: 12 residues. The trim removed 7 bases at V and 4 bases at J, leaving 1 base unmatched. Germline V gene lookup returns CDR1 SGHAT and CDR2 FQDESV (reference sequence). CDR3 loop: CASTDRYNEQFF. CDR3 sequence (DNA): TGTGCCAGCACGGACAGGTACAATGAGCAGTTCTTC.

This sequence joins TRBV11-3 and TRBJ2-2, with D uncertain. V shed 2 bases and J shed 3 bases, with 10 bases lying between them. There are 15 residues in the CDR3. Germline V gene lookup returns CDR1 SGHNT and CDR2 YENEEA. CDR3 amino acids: CASSLMSQDTGELFF. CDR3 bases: TGTGCCAGCAGCTTAATGTCCCAGGACACCGGGGAGCTGTTTTTT.

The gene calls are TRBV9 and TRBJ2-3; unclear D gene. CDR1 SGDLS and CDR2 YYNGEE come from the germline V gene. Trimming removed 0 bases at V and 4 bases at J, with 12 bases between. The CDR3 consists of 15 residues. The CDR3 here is CASSVASSLADTQYF. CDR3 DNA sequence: TGTGCCAGCAGCGTAGCTTCCAGCCTTGCAGATACGCAGTATTTT.

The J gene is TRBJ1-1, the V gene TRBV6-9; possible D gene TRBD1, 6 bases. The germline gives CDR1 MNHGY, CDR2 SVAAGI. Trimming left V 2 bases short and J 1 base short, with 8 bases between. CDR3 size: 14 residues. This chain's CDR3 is CASSYGQRNTEAFF. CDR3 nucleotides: TGTGCCAGCAGTTATGGACAGAGGAACACTGAAGCTTTCTTT.

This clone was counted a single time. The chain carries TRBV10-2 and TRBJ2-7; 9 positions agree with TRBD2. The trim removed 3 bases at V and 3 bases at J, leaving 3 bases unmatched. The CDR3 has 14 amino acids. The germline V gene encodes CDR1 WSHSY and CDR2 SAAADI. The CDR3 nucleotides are TGCGCCAGCAGTGACGGCGGGGGGGGCTACGAGCAGTACTTC. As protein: CASSDGGGGYEQYF.

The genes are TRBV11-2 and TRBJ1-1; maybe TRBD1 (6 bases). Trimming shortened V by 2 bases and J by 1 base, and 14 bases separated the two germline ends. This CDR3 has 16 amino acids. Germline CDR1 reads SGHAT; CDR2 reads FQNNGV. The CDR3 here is CASSLSAGTRNTEAFF. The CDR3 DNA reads TGTGCCAGCAGCTTATCGGCCGGGACAAGGAACACTGAAGCTTTCTTT. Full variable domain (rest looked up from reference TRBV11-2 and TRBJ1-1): EAGVAQSPRYKIIEKRQSVAFWCNPISGHATLYWYQQILGQGPKLLIQFQNNGVVDDSQLPKDRFSAERLKGVDSTLKIQPAKLEDSAVYLCASSLSAGTRNTEAFFGQGTRLTVV.

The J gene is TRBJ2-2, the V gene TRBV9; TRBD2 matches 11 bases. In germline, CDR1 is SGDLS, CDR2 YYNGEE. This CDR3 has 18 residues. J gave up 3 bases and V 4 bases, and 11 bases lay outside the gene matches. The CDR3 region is CASSSNPHSGGDTGELFF. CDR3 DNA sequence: TGTGCCAGCAGCTCAAATCCCCATAGCGGGGGGGACACCGGGGAGCTGTTTTTT. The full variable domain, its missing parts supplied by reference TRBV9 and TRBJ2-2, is DSGVTQTPKHLITATGQRVTLRCSPRSGDLSVYWYQQSLDQGLQFLIQYYNGEERAKGNILERFSAQQFPDLHSELNLSSLELGDSALYFCASSSNPHSGGDTGELFFGEGSRLTVL.

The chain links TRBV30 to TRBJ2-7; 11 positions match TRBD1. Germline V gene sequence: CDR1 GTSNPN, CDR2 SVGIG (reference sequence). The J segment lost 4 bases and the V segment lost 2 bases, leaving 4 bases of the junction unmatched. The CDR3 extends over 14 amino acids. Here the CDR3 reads CAWSTGTGGYEQYF. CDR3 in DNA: TGTGCCTGGAGTACCGGGACAGGGGGTTACGAGCAGTACTTC.

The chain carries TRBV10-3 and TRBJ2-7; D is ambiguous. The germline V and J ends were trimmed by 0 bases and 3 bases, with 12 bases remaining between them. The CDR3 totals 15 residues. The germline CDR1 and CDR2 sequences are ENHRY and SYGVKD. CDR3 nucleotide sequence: TGTGCCATCAGTGAGTCGAGGCAGCCGAACTACGAGCAGTACTTC. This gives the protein CAISESRQPNYEQYF.

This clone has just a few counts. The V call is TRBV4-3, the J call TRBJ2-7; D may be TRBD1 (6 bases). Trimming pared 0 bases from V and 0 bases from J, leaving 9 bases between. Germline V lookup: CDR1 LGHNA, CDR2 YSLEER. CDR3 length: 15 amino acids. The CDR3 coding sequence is TGCGCCAGCAGCCAAGAGGACAGTAACTCCTACGAGCAGTACTTC. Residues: CASSQEDSNSYEQYF.

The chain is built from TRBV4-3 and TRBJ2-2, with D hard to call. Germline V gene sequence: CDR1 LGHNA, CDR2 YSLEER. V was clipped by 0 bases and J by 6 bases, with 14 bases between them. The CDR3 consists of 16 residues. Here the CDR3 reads CASSQDMGQSSGELFF. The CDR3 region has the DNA TGCGCCAGCAGCCAAGATATGGGTCAGAGCTCCGGGGAGCTGTTTTTT.

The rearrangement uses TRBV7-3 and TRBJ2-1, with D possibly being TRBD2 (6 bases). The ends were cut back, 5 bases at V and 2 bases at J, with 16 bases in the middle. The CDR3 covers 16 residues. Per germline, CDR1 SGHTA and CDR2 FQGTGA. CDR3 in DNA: TGTGCCAGCAGCCTATACGGCGGGGCTACCTACAATGAGCAGTTCTTC. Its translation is CASSLYGGATYNEQFF.

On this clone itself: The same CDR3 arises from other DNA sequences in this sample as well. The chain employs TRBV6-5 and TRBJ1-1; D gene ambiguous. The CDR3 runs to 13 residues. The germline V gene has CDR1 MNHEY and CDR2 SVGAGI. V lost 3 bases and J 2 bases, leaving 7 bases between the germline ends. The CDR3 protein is CASSYGSNTEAFF. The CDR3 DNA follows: TGTGCCAGCAGTTATGGATCCAACACTGAAGCTTTCTTT.

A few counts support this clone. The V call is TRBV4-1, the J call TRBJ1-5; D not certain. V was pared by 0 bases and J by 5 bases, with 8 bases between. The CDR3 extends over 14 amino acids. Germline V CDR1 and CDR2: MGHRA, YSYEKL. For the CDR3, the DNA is TGCGCCAGCAGCCAAGAGAATAGGGATCAGCCCCAGCATTTT. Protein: CASSQENRDQPQHF.

CDR3 region: CASSLGLDSSYEQYF. The CDR3 coding sequence is TGTGCCAGCAGCTTAGGCCTGGATAGCTCCTACGAGCAGTACTTC. The chain carries TRBV11-2 and TRBJ2-7; D remains ambiguous. The CDR3 is 15 amino acids. Germline V lookup: CDR1 SGHAT, CDR2 FQNNGV. Between the trimmed V and J ends, which lost 1 base and 0 bases, there was a span of 10 bases. The full variable domain, in which reference TRBV11-2 and TRBJ2-7 provide the parts outside the CDR3, is EAGVAQSPRYKIIEKRQSVAFWCNPISGHATLYWYQQILGQGPKLLIQFQNNGVVDDSQLPKDRFSAERLKGVDSTLKIQPAKLEDSAVYLCASSLGLDSSYEQYFGPGTRLTVT.

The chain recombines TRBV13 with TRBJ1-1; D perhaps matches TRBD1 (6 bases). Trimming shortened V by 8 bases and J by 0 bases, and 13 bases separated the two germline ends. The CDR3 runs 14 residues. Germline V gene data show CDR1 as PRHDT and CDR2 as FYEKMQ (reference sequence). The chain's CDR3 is CASGSRGLNTEAFF. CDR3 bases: TGTGCCAGCGGGTCCCGGGGGCTGAACACTGAAGCTTTCTTT.

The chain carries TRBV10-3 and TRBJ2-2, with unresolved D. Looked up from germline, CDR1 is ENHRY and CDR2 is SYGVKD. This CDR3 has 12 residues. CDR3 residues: CGSNADTGELFF. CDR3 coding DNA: TGTGGATCAAATGCGGACACCGGGGAGCTGTTTTTT.

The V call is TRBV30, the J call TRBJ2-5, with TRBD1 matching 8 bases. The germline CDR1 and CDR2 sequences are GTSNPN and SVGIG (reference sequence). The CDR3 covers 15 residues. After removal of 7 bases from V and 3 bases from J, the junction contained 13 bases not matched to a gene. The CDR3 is CASNYPDRGKETQYF. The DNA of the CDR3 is TGTGCCTCCAACTATCCCGACAGGGGCAAAGAGACCCAGTACTTC.

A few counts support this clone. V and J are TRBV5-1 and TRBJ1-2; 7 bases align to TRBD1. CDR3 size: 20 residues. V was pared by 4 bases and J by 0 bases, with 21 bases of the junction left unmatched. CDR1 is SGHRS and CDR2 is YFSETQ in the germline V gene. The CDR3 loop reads CASSGEASGQSASANYGYTF. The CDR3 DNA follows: TGCGCCAGCAGCGGGGAGGCGTCGGGACAGAGCGCCTCCGCTAACTATGGCTACACCTTC.

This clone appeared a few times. The CDR3 region is CAISEARGNTEAFF. The CDR3 DNA reads TGTGCCATCAGTGAGGCAAGGGGGAACACTGAAGCTTTCTTT. V is TRBV10-3 and J is TRBJ1-1; maybe TRBD1 (5 bases). The CDR3 covers 14 residues. V was shortened by 2 bases and J by 1 base, with 8 bases between the two germline ends. CDR1 and CDR2 (germline): ENHRY, SYGVKD.

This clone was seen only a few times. The CDR3 DNA sequence: TGCAGCGTAACGCCGGGACAGTCGAACACCGGGGAGCTGTTTTTT. Residues: CSVTPGQSNTGELFF. V usage is TRBV29-1 and J usage is TRBJ2-2; 7 bases align to TRBD1. V dropped 6 bases and J dropped 0; count of bases not matched to a gene: 7. CDR1 and CDR2 (germline): SQVTM, ANQGSEA. This CDR3 comprises 15 residues.

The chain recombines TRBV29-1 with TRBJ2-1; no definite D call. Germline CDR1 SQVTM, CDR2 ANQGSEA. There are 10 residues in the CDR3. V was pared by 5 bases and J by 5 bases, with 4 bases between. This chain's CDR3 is CSVYNNEQFF. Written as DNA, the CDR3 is TGCAGCGTTTACAACAATGAGCAGTTCTTC.

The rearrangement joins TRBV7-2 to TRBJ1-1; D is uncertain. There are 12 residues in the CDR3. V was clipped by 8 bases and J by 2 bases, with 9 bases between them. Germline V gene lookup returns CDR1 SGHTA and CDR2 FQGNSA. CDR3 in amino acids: CASRFPNTEAFF. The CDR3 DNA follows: TGTGCCAGCCGTTTCCCTAACACTGAAGCTTTCTTT.

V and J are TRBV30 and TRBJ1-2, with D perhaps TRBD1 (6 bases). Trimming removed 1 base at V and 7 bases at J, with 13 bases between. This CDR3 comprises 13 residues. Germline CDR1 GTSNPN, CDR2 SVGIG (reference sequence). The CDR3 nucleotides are TGTGCCTGGAGTGCGGGGCGAGGGGGTGGCTACACCTTC. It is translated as CAWSAGRGGGYTF.

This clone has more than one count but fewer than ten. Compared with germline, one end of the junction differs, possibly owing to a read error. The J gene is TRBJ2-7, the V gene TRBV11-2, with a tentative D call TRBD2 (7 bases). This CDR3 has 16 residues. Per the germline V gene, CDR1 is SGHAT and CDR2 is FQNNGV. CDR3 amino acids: CASSQGSGGRLSEQYF. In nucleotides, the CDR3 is TGCGCCAGCAGCCAAGGTTCGGGGGGCCGGTTATCCGAGCAGTACTTC.

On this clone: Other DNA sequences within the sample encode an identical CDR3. CDR3 region: CASSQGDGYTF. The CDR3 region has the DNA TGTGCCAGCAGCCAAGGGGATGGCTACACCTTC. The J gene is TRBJ1-2, the V gene TRBV27; a weak D match, TRBD1 (5 bases). With 6 bases removed from V and 6 bases from J, the gap between germline ends came to 8 bases. CDR1 is MNHEY and CDR2 is SMNVEV in the germline V gene (reference sequence). The CDR3 is made up of 11 amino acids.

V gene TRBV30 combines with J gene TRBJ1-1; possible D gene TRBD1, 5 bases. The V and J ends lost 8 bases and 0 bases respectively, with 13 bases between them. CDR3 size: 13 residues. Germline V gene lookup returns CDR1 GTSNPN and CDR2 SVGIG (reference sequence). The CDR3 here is CAGGVNMNTEAFF. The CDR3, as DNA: TGTGCCGGGGGGGTGAACATGAACACTGAAGCTTTCTTT.